The 13 T cell receptor beta chains listed next were all sequenced from one sample in a study of blood T cell repertoires in COVID-19. Clones were sequenced by immunoSEQ multiplex PCR, and TCRdb holds only the in-frame ones, with some missing. In the table there are about 33,000 clones, around 80% of which are singletons. Input material: peripheral blood. The receptors here all came from a human donor in a cohort sampled during active COVID-19.

This clone has more than one count but fewer than ten. The J gene is TRBJ2-5, the V gene TRBV12-3 or TRBV12-4; D not certain. Trimming shortened V by 6 bases and J by 5 bases, and 7 bases separated the two germline ends. The CDR3 has 11 amino acids. CDR3 residues: CASSVYETQYF. The CDR3 DNA sequence: TGTGCCAGCAGCGTCTATGAGACCCAGTACTTC.

V is TRBV3-1 (or the pseudogene TRBV3-2) and J is TRBJ2-7, with 10 bases that match TRBD1. Losses at the gene ends were 8 bases for V and 4 bases for J; bases not matched to a gene: 8. The CDR3 extends over 14 amino acids. CDR1 and CDR2 (germline): LGHDT, YNNKEL (reference sequence). The CDR3 spells CASEGGQGGYEQYF. The CDR3 bases are TGTGCCAGCGAGGGAGGACAGGGGGGATACGAGCAGTACTTC.

The J gene is TRBJ2-3, the V gene TRBV6-1, with 8 bases matching TRBD2. CDR1 MNHNS and CDR2 SASEGT come from the germline V gene. This CDR3 is built from 16 residues. V lost 2 bases to trimming and J lost 1 base; unmatched junction nucleotides: 5. The CDR3 region has the DNA TGTGCCAGCAGTGAAAGAGGCGGGGGGCGCACAGATACGCAGTATTTT. It encodes CASSERGGGRTDTQYF.

The chain has TRBV5-1 and TRBJ1-3; possibly TRBD1 for D (5 bases). The CDR3 runs to 17 residues. Trimming shortened V by 4 bases and J by 0 bases, and 17 bases separated the two germline ends. The germline gives CDR1 SGHRS, CDR2 YFSETQ. CDR3 in amino acids: CASSKDTTPLSGNTIYF. The CDR3 nucleotides read TGCGCCAGCAGCAAGGACACTACCCCTCTCTCTGGAAACACCATATATTTT.

The V call is TRBV4-1, the J call TRBJ1-2, with 10 bases identical to TRBD1. The V segment lost 3 bases and the J segment 6 bases; nucleotides outside the gene matches: 7. The CDR3 runs 15 residues. The germline V gene encodes CDR1 MGHRA and CDR2 YSYEKL. The CDR3 DNA is TGCGCCAGCAGCCAGAGTCAGACAGGGGGCGATGGCTACACCTTC. Protein sequence: CASSQSQTGGDGYTF.

This clone was picked up a small number of times. The genes are TRBV7-9 and TRBJ2-2, with TRBD1 matching 7 bases. CDR1 and CDR2 from the germline V gene are SEHNR and FQNEAQ (reference sequence). The CDR3 runs 13 residues. J was trimmed by 13 bases and V by 2 bases; bases with no gene match: 7. This CDR3 reads CASSLLTGEGLFF. The CDR3 DNA is TGTGCCAGCAGCTTACTAACAGGGGAAGGGCTGTTTTTT.

In nucleotides, the CDR3 is TGCGCCAGCAGCCAAGAGGGACAGGGGGCCCGCACAGATACGCAGTATTTT. This translates into CASSQEGQGARTDTQYF. The chain carries TRBV4-1 and TRBJ2-3, with TRBD1 matching 12 bases. This CDR3 region has 17 residues. Germline trimming cut 0 bases from V and 1 base from J; bases unmatched to any gene: 2. Germline loops: CDR1 MGHRA, CDR2 YSYEKL.

This chain uses TRBV5-6 with TRBJ2-7; D not certain. CDR3 length equals 11 residues. V was pared by 5 bases and J by 4 bases, with 7 bases between. Germline V gives CDR1 SGHDT, CDR2 YYEEEE. The CDR3 DNA reads as TGTGCCAGCAGACGAGGATACGAGCAGTACTTC. Translated, it gives CASRRGYEQYF.

This clone was counted a single time. The junction does not match germline at one end; this may be a read error. This chain connects TRBV2 to TRBJ1-4; 9 nucleotides agree with TRBD1. CDR1 SNHLY and CDR2 FYNNEI come from the germline V gene. The CDR3 runs to 16 residues. CDR3 nucleotides: TGTGCCAGCAGGGAAGGGACAGGGAGGACTAATGAAAAACTGTTTTTT. This codes for CASREGTGRTNEKLFF.

This clone was counted between two and nine times. V and J are TRBV11-2 and TRBJ2-5, with a tentative D call TRBD1 (5 bases). The CDR3 has 14 residues. In germline, CDR1 is SGHAT, CDR2 FQNNGV. Trimming removed 5 bases from V and 3 bases from J, with 13 bases in between. CDR3 nucleotide sequence: TGTGCCAGCAGCCGCGGACAATTAAAAGAGACCCAGTACTTC. Translation: CASSRGQLKETQYF.

The chain employs TRBV4-1 and TRBJ1-4; a possible D gene is TRBD1 (5 bases). The V end lost 0 bases, the J end lost 7 bases, and 12 bases lay between the germline ends. This CDR3 has 15 residues. CDR1 is MGHRA and CDR2 is YSYEKL in the germline V gene. The CDR3, as DNA: TGCGCCAGCAGCCAAGACCCCCAGGGAGGTGAAAAACTGTTTTTT. It translates to CASSQDPQGGEKLFF.

V and J are TRBV9 and TRBJ2-3; 7 bases map to TRBD2. V lost 3 bases, J lost 2 bases, and 9 bases stayed unmatched. The CDR3 contains 16 residues. Germline values: CDR1 SGDLS, CDR2 YYNGEE. This chain's CDR3 is CASSADRDYNTDTQYF. CDR3 sequence (DNA): TGTGCCAGCAGCGCCGACCGGGACTACAACACAGATACGCAGTATTTT.

The DNA of the CDR3 is TGCGCCAGCAGCTTGGCCCCTAGCGGGGGGGCGCAAGAGACCCAGTACTTC. Translating it yields CASSLAPSGGAQETQYF. V and J are TRBV5-1 and TRBJ2-5; 12 nucleotides match TRBD2. Germline assignment: CDR1 SGHRS and CDR2 YFSETQ. There are 17 residues in the CDR3. Trimming at V came to 0 bases and at J to 2 bases, leaving 5 bases not matched to a gene.